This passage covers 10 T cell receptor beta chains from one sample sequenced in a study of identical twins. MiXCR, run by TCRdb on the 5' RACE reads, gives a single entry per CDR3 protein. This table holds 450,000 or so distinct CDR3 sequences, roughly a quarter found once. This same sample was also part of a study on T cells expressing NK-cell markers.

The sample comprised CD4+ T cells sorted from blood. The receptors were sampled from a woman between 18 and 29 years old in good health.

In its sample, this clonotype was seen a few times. CDR3 protein: CSVEGGGFGYTF. CDR3 DNA: TGCAGCGTTGAAGGAGGCGGATTTGGCTACACCTTC. V usage is TRBV29-1 and J usage is TRBJ1-2; D remains ambiguous. This CDR3 is 12 amino acids long. V gave up 1 base and J gave up 7 bases, with 10 bases separating them. Germline lookup yields CDR1 SQVTM and CDR2 ANQGSEA.

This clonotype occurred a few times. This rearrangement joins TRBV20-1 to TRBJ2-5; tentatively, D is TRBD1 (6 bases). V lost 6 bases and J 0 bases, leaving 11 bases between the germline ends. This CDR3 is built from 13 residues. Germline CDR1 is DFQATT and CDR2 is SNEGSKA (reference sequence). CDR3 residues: CSATTGYQETQYF. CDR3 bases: TGCAGTGCCACAACAGGGTACCAAGAGACCCAGTACTTC.

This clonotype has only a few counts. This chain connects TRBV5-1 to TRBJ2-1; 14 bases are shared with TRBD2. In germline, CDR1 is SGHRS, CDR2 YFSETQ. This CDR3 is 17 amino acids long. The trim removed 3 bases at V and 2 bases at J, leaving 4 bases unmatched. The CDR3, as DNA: TGCGCCAGCAGCTCGCGACTAGCGGGAGGGGCCTACAATGAGCAGTTCTTC. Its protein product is CASSSRLAGGAYNEQFF. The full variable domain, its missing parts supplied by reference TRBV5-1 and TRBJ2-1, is KAGVTQTPRYLIKTRGQQVTLSCSPISGHRSVSWYQQTPGQGLQFLFEYFSETQRNKGNFPGRFSGRQFSNSRSEMNVSTLELGDSALYLCASSSRLAGGAYNEQFFGPGTRLTVL.

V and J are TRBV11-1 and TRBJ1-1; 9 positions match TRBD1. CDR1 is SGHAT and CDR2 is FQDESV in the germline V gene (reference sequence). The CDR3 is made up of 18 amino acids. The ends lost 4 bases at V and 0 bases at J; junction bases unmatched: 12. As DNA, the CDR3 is TGTGCCAGCAGCTCATGGGGACAGGGACAATTCGTGAACACTGAAGCTTTCTTT. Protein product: CASSSWGQGQFVNTEAFF.

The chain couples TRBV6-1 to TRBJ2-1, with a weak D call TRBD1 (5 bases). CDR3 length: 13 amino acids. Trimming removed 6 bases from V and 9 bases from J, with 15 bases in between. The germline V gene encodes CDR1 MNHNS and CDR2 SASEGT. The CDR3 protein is CASRPIQGFEQFF. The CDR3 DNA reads TGTGCCAGCAGACCGATCCAGGGATTTGAGCAGTTCTTC.

The CDR3 bases are TGTGCCAGCAGCCCAGGGGGTAGCGGGAGGGCGATTGAGCAGTTCTTC. Amino acids: CASSPGGSGRAIEQFF. This rearrangement joins TRBV6-1 to TRBJ2-1; 11 bases are shared with TRBD2. This CDR3 is 16 amino acids long. CDR1 is MNHNS and CDR2 is SASEGT in the germline V gene. With 6 bases clipped from V and 9 bases from J, the junction kept 13 bases outside the gene matches.

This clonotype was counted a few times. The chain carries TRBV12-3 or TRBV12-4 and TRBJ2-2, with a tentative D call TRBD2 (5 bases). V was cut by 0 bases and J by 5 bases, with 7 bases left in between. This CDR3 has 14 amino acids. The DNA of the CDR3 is TGTGCCAGCAGTTTAGCGACGGGAACCGGGGAGCTGTTTTTT. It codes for CASSLATGTGELFF.

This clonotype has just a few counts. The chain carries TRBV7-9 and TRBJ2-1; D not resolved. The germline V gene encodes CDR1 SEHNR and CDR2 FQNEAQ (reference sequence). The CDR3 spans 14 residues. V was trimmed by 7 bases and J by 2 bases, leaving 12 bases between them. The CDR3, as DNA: TGTGCCAGCAACTGGGGTTACACCTACAATGAGCAGTTCTTC. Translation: CASNWGYTYNEQFF.

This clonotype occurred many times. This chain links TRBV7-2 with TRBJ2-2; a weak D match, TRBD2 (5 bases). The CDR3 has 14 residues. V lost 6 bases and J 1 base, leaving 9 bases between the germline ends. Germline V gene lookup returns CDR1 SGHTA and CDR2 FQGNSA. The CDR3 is CASRERMNTGELFF. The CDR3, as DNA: TGTGCCAGCAGGGAGCGGATGAACACCGGGGAGCTGTTTTTT.

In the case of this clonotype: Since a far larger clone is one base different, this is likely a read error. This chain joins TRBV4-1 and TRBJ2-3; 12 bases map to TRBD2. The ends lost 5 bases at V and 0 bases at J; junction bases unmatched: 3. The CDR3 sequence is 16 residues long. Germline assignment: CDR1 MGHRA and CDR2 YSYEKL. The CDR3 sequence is CASSFGLAGSTDTQYF. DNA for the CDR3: TGCGCCAGCAGCTTCGGACTAGCGGGAAGCACAGATACGCAGTATTTT.